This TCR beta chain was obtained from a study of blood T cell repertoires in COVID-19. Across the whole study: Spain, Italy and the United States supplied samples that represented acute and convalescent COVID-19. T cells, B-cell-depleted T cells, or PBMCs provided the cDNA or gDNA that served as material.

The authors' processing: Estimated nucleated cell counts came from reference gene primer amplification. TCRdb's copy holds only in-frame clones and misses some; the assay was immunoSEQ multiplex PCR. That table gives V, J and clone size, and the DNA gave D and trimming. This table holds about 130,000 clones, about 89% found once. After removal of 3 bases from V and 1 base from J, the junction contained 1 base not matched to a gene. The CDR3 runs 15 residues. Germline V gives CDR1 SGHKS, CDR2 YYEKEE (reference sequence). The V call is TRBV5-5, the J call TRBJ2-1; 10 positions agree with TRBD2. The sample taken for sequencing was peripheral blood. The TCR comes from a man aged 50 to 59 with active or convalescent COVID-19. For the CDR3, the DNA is TGTGCCAGCAGCTCTAGCGGGGGTTCCTACAATGAGCAGTTCTTC. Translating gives CASSSSGGSYNEQFF.